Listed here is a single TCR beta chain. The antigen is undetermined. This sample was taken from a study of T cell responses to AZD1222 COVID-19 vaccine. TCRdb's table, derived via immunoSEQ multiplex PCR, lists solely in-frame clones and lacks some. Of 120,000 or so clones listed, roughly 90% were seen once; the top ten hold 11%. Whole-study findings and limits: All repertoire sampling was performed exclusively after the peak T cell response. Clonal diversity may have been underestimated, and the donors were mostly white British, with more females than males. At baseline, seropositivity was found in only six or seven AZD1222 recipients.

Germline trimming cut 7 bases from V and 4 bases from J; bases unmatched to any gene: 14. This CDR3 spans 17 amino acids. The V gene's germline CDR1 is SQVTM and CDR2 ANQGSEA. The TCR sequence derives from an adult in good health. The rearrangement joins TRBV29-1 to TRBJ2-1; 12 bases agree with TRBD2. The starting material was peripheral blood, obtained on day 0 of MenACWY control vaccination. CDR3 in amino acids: CSARLAGGPRGYNEQFF. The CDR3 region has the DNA TGCAGCGCTCGTCTAGCGGGAGGGCCACGGGGGTACAATGAGCAGTTCTTC.